Listed below are T cell receptor beta chains from one sample, sequenced in a study of cytomegalovirus exposure and HLA in healthy donors. The table came from immunoSEQ multiplex PCR; TCRdb's copy has only in-frame clones and leaves some out. The data hold more than 80,000 clones, with about four fifths observed a single time. Sequencing was performed on PBMCs. The origin of the receptors is a woman in her thirties or forties in good health and CMV-seropositive. CDR3s include the opening cysteine and the closing phenylalanine or tryptophan. The D gene is left open where the match is weak. Size is omitted from some rows. Given values are once, few, many or a class for expanded clones.

TRBJ1-4 | - | TRBV5-5 | TRBD1 | CASSLDRGYEKLFF | TGTGCCAGCAGCTTAGACAGGGGGTATGAAAAACTGTTTTTT
TRBJ2-2 | - | TRBV4-1 | TRBD1 | CASSRGTGISTGELFF | TGCGCCAGCAGCCGAGGGACAGGGATCTCGACCGGGGAGCTGTTTTTT
TRBJ1-2 | - | TRBV29-1 | - | CSVLPRGGSNYGYTF | TGCAGCGTCCTTCCACGGGGAGGTTCTAACTATGGCTACACCTTC
TRBJ1-1 | once | TRBV5-5 | - | CASSLFTGTTEAFF | TGTGCCAGCAGCTTGTTTACAGGGACCACTGAAGCTTTCTTT
TRBJ2-1 | - | TRBV9 | - | CASSALPGLLSNEQFF | TGTGCCAGCAGCGCATTACCGGGACTCCTATCAAATGAGCAGTTCTTC
TRBJ2-5 | - | TRBV30 | - | CAWSRGTGGKTQYF | TGTGCCTGGAGTCGCGGGACTGGGGGGAAGACCCAGTACTTC
TRBJ2-7 | - | TRBV5-1 | - | CASSPGAGQSSEQYF | TGCGCCAGCAGCCCCGGGGCGGGACAGTCGAGCGAGCAGTACTTC
TRBJ2-7 | once | TRBV2 | TRBD1 | CATKRTGGSYEQYF | TGTGCCACCAAAAGGACAGGGGGCTCCTACGAGCAGTACTTC
TRBJ1-3 | - | TRBV25-1 | - | CASSRRAGAGNTIYF | TGTGCCAGCAGCCGTCGGGCAGGGGCTGGAAACACCATATATTTT
TRBJ2-2 | - | TRBV7-2 | - | CASSQAGRNTGELFF | TGTGCCAGCAGCCAGGCCGGGAGGAACACCGGGGAGCTGTTTTTT
TRBJ1-6 | - | TRBV5-1 | - | CASSRQASSYNSPLHF | TGCGCCAGCAGCCGACAGGCGAGCTCCTATAATTCACCCCTCCACTTT
TRBJ2-2 | - | TRBV7-9 | - | CSSSLLFRELFF | TGTTCCAGCAGCCTCCTCTTCCGGGAGCTGTTTTTT
TRBJ2-3 | - | TRBV29-1 | - | CSVDSVGTDTQYF | TGCAGCGTTGATTCTGTAGGCACAGATACGCAGTATTTT
TRBJ2-3 | - | TRBV27 | - | CASSFSITDTQYF | TGTGCCAGCAGTTTTTCTATCACAGATACGCAGTATTTT
TRBJ2-1 | - | TRBV29-1 | - | CSVERSYYNEQFF | TGCAGCGTTGAAAGGAGTTACTACAATGAGCAGTTCTTC
TRBJ2-3 | - | TRBV10-1 | - | CASSGGQKSTDTQYF | TGCGCCAGCAGCGGCGGACAGAAAAGCACAGATACGCAGTATTTT
TRBJ1-2 | - | TRBV5-1 | - | CASGGSGSLADGYTF | TGCGCCAGCGGGGGGTCAGGGTCCCTTGCAGATGGCTACACCTTC
TRBJ2-1 | - | TRBV11-2 | TRBD2 | CASSLEPSGPYNEQFF | TGTGCCAGCAGCTTAGAGCCTAGCGGGCCCTACAATGAGCAGTTCTTC
TRBJ1-4 | - | TRBV7-9 | - | CASSSVGATNEKLFF | TGTGCCAGCAGCTCAGTGGGCGCAACTAATGAAAAACTGTTTTTT
TRBJ2-1 | - | TRBV11-3 | TRBD2 | CASSPGLEQFF | TGTGCCAGCAGCCCGGGACTAGAGCAGTTCTTC
TRBJ1-4 | - | TRBV7-9 | - | CASSLVPGIAGEKLFF | TGTGCCAGCAGCTTAGTCCCGGGAATAGCCGGTGAAAAACTGTTTTTT
TRBJ2-7 | - | TRBV13 | - | CASSPPGVLPYEQYF | TGTGCCAGCAGCCCCCCAGGGGTCCTTCCCTACGAGCAGTACTTC
TRBJ2-5 | - | TRBV5-1 | - | CASSLSSESNQETQYF | TGCGCCAGCAGCTTGTCCAGCGAGAGCAATCAAGAGACCCAGTACTTC
TRBJ2-1 | - | TRBV5-1 | TRBD2 | CASSPASGRGNEQFF | TGCGCCAGCAGCCCCGCTAGCGGGAGGGGGAATGAGCAGTTCTTC
TRBJ2-3 | - | TRBV18 | TRBD1 | CASSLRQGTDTQYF | TGTGCCAGCTCATTACGACAGGGAACAGATACGCAGTATTTT
TRBJ1-1 | - | TRBV7-8 | - | CASSFGNSNTEAFF | TGTGCCAGCAGCTTCGGTAATTCGAACACTGAAGCTTTCTTT
TRBJ1-2 | - | TRBV15 | - | CATSTEQGTFDYGYTF | TGTGCCACCAGCACCGAACAAGGGACTTTTGACTATGGCTACACCTTC
TRBJ2-1 | - | TRBV2 | - | CASRRGSGSYNEQFF | TGTGCCAGCAGACGGGGTAGCGGATCCTACAATGAGCAGTTCTTC
TRBJ2-3 | - | TRBV5-5 | TRBD2 | CASSLGVAGHTDTQYF | TGTGCCAGCAGCTTGGGGGTAGCGGGACACACAGATACGCAGTATTTT
TRBJ2-3 | once | TRBV28 | TRBD2 | CVVRSSGIDTQYF | TGCGTGGTACGTTCTAGCGGCATAGATACGCAGTATTTT
TRBJ2-1 | - | TRBV7-9 | - | CASSLEYGRGKNEQFF | TGTGCCAGCAGCTTAGAATACGGGAGAGGCAAGAATGAGCAGTTCTTC
TRBJ2-7 | few | TRBV18 | - | CASSDTGEQYF | TGTGCCAGCTCAGACACAGGGGAGCAGTACTTC
TRBJ2-3 | - | TRBV19 | TRBD2 | CASALAGGTDTQYF | TGTGCCAGTGCCCTAGCGGGGGGCACAGATACGCAGTATTTT
TRBJ1-2 | - | TRBV6-1 | TRBD1 | CASRDRAGYTF | TGTGCCAGCAGGGACAGGGCCGGCTACACCTTC
TRBJ2-3 | - | TRBV2 | - | CASSRTGTDTQYF | TGTGCCAGCAGTCGTACAGGCACAGATACGCAGTATTTT
TRBJ2-1 | - | TRBV7-3 | - | CASSLGRPNNEQFF | TGTGCCAGCAGCTTAGGGAGGCCAAACAATGAGCAGTTCTTC
TRBJ2-5 | - | TRBV2 | - | CASRIENWETQYF | TGTGCCAGCAGGATAGAAAATTGGGAGACCCAGTACTTC
TRBJ1-5 | once | TRBV19 | - | CASTLRGNQPQHF | TGTGCCAGTACCCTTCGGGGAAATCAGCCCCAGCATTTT
TRBJ2-5 | - | TRBV6-5 | - | CASSTIPDRQETQYF | TGTGCCAGCAGTACAATCCCGGACAGACAAGAGACCCAGTACTTC
TRBJ2-2 | - | TRBV5-1 | TRBD2 | CASSLGTSGNTGELFF | TGCGCCAGCAGCTTGGGGACTAGCGGGAACACCGGGGAGCTGTTTTTT
TRBJ2-1 | - | TRBV25-1 | - | CASSEPSPASAYNEQFF | TGTGCCAGCAGTGAACCATCCCCCGCTAGCGCCTACAATGAGCAGTTCTTC
TRBJ2-7 | - | TRBV15 | TRBD2 | CATQGLANNEQYF | TGTGCCACCCAAGGACTAGCCAACAACGAGCAGTACTTC
TRBJ1-1 | once | TRBV19 | TRBD1 | CASSRGQMNTEAFF | TGTGCCAGTAGTAGGGGACAGATGAACACTGAAGCTTTCTTT
TRBJ1-2 | - | TRBV28 | - | CASRSDARLGYTF | TGTGCCAGCAGATCGGACGCACGACTAGGCTACACCTTC
TRBJ1-5 | - | TRBV19 | - | CASSIESVGIQPQHF | TGTGCCAGTAGTATAGAGAGCGTCGGCATTCAGCCCCAGCATTTT
TRBJ2-5 | - | TRBV28 | TRBD1 | CASSFRTGGRQETQYF | TGTGCCAGCAGTTTTCGGACAGGGGGACGCCAAGAGACCCAGTACTTC
TRBJ2-7 | - | TRBV5-1 | TRBD2 | CASSSPGLAGAGEQYF | TGCGCCAGCAGCTCCCCGGGACTAGCGGGAGCGGGTGAGCAGTACTTC
TRBJ2-1 | - | TRBV18 | TRBD2 | CASSPTSGSSDEQFF | TGTGCCAGCTCACCTACTAGCGGGAGTAGCGATGAGCAGTTCTTC
TRBJ1-2 | few | TRBV5-6 | - | CASSLGAINYGYTF | TGTGCCAGCAGCTTGGGGGCCATTAACTATGGCTACACCTTC
TRBJ1-1 | - | TRBV7-2 | TRBD1 | CASSLVAGGDYTEAFF | TGTGCCAGCAGCTTAGTAGCAGGGGGCGATTACACTGAAGCTTTCTTT
TRBJ1-2 | - | TRBV30 | TRBD1 | CAFSPGQDPSTF | TGTGCCTTTTCCCCGGGACAGGACCCGTCCACCTTC
TRBJ2-7 | - | TRBV6-5 | - | CASSYSAGTLYEQYF | TGTGCCAGCAGTTACTCGGCAGGGACTCTCTACGAGCAGTACTTC
TRBJ2-3 | once | TRBV20-1 | TRBD2 | CSARIAGGPNF | TGCAGTGCTAGAATAGCGGGAGGGCCAAATTTT
TRBJ2-6 | - | TRBV5-1 | - | CASSLGAGSSGANVLTF | TGCGCCAGCAGCTTAGGAGCGGGCTCCTCTGGGGCCAACGTCCTGACTTTC
TRBJ2-7 | - | TRBV29-1 | - | CSVVWGGGQYF | TGCAGCGTTGTATGGGGCGGTGGGCAGTACTTC